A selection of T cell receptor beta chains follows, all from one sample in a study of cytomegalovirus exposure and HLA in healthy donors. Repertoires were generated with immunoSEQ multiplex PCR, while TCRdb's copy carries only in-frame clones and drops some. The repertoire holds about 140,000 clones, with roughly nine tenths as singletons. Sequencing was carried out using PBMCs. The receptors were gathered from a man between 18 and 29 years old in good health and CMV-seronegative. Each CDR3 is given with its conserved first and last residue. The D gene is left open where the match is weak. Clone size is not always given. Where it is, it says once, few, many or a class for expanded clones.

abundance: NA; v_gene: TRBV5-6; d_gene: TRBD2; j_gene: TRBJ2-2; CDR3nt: TGTGCCAGCAGCACCCGACTAGCGGGAGAGCGCACCGGGGAGCTGTTTTTT; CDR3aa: CASSTRLAGERTGELFF
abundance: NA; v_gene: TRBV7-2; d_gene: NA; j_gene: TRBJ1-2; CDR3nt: TGTGCCAGCAGCTCCCTCCCAGCTAACTATGGCTACACCTTC; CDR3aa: CASSSLPANYGYTF
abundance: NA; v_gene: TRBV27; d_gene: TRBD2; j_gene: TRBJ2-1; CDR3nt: TGTGCCAGCAGCCCTCCGGGACTAGCGGGATACAATGAGCAGTTCTTC; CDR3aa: CASSPPGLAGYNEQFF
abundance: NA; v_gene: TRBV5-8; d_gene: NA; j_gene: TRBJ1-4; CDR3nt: TGTGCCAGCAGCTTGGTCGCAGGGTACGAAAAACTGTTTTTT; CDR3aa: CASSLVAGYEKLFF
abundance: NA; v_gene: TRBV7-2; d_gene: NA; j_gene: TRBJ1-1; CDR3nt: TGTGCCAGCAGCTCCTGGGACACCCTGTGGGAAGCTTTCTTT; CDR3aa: CASSSWDTLWEAFF
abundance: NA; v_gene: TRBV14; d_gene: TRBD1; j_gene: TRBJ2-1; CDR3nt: TGTGCCAGCAGCCAGCCTGGGACAGGGCCCTGGGAGCAGTTCTTC; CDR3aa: CASSQPGTGPWEQFF
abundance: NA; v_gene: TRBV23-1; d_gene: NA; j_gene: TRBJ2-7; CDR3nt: TGCGCCAGCAGTCAAGCCCGGGACACCTTTTTTGGCTCCTACGAGCAGTACTTC; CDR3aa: CASSQARDTFFGSYEQYF
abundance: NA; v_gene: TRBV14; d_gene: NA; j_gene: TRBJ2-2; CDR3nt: TGTGCCAGCAGCCCCTGGGTCGAGCGCACCGGGGAGCTGTTTTTT; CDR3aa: CASSPWVERTGELFF
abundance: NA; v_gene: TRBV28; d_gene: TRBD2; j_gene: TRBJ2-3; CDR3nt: TGTGCCAGCAGTCAGCCCCCGGGACTAGCATATAACACAGATACGCAGTATTTT; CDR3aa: CASSQPPGLAYNTDTQYF
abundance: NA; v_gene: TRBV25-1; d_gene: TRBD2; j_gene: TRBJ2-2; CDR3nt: TGTGCCAGCAGGCAACCGACTAGCGGGGCGAACACCGGGGAGCTGTTTTTT; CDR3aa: CASRQPTSGANTGELFF
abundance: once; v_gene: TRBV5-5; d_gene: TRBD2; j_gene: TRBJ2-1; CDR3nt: TGTGCCAGCAGCGTGACTAGCGGGAGGGGGGCCTACAATGAGCAGTTCTTC; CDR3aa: CASSVTSGRGAYNEQFF
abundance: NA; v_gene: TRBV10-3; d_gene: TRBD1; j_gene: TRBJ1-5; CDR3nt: TGTGCCACGGGACAGGACTACAATCAGCCCCAGCATTTT; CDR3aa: CATGQDYNQPQHF
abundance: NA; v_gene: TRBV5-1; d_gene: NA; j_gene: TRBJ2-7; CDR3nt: TGCGCCAGCAGCCCAATACAGGGAATGTACGAGCAGTACTTC; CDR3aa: CASSPIQGMYEQYF
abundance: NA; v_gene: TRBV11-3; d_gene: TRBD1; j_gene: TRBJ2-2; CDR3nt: TGTGCCAGCAGCACTCGGGACAGAACCGGGGAGCTGTTTTTT; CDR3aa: CASSTRDRTGELFF
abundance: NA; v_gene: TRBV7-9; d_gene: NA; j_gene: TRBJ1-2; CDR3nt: TGTGCCAGCAGCTTTCAACAGGTACATGGCTACACCTTC; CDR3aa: CASSFQQVHGYTF
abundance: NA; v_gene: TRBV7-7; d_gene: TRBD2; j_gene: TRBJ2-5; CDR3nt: TGTGCCAGCAGCTTAGGGACTAGCGGGGGCCAAGAGACCCAGTACTTC; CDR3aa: CASSLGTSGGQETQYF